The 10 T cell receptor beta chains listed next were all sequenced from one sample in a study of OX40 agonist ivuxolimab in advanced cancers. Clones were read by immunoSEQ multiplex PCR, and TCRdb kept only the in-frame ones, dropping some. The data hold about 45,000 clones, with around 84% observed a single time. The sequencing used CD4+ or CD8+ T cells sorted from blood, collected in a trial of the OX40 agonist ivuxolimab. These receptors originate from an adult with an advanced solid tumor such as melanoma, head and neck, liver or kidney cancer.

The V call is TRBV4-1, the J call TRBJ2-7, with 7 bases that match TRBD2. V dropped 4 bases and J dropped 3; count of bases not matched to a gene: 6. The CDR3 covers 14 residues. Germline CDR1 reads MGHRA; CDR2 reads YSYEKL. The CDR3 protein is CASSPGLGHYEQYF. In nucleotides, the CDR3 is TGCGCCAGCAGCCCCGGACTAGGACACTACGAGCAGTACTTC.

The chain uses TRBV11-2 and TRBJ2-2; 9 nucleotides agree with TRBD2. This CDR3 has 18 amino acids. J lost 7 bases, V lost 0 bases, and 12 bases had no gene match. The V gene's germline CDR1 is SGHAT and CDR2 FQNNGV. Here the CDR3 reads CASSLEGLAIGEVGELFF. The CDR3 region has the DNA TGTGCCAGCAGCTTAGAGGGACTAGCAATTGGGGAGGTCGGGGAGCTGTTTTTT. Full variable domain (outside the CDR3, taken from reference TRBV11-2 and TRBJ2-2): EAGVAQSPRYKIIEKRQSVAFWCNPISGHATLYWYQQILGQGPKLLIQFQNNGVVDDSQLPKDRFSAERLKGVDSTLKIQPAKLEDSAVYLCASSLEGLAIGEVGELFFGEGSRLTVL.

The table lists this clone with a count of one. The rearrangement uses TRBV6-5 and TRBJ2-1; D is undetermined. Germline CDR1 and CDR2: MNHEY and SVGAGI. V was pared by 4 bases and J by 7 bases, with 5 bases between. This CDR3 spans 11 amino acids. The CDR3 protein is CASSLANEQFF. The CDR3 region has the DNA TGTGCCAGCAGTTTGGCTAATGAGCAGTTCTTC.

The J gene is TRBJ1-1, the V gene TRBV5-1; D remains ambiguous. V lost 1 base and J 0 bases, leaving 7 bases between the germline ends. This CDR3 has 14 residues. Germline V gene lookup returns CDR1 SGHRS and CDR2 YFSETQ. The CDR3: CASSLSGVNTEAFF. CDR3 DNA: TGCGCCAGCAGCTTGTCTGGGGTGAACACTGAAGCTTTCTTT.

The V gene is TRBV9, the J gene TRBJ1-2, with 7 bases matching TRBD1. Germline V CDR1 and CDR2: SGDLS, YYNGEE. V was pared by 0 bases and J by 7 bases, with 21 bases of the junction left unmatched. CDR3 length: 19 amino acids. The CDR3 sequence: CASSVDPQGITGEVRGYTF. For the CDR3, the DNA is TGTGCCAGCAGCGTAGATCCTCAAGGGATCACAGGGGAGGTTCGTGGCTACACCTTC.

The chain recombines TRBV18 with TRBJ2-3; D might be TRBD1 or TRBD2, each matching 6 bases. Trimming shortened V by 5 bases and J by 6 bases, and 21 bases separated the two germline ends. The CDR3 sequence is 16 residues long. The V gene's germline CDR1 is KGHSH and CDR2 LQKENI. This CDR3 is CASSTSAPGASDTQYF. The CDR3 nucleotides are TGTGCCAGCTCAACTTCGGCCCCGGGGGCGTCCGATACGCAGTATTTT.

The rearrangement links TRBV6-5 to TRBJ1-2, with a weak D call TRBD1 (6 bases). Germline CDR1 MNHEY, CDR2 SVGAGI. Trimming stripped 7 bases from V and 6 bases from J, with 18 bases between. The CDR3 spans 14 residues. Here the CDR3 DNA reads TGTGCCAGCACCGACTGGGGGGCGAAGGATGGCTACACCTTC. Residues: CASTDWGAKDGYTF.

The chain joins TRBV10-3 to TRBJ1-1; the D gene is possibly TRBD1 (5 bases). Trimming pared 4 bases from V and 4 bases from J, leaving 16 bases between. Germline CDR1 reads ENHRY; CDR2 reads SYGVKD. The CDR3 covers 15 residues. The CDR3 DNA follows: TGTGCCATCAGTGCGCCGGGCCAGGGTCCCACTGAAGCTTTCTTT. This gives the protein CAISAPGQGPTEAFF.

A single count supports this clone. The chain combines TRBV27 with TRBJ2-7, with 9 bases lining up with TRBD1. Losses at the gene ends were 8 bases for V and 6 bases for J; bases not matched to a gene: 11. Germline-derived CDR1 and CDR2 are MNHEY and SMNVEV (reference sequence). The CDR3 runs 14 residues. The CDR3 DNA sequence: TGTGCCAGCCGGGACAGGGAAGGTACCATCGAGCAGTACTTC. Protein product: CASRDREGTIEQYF.

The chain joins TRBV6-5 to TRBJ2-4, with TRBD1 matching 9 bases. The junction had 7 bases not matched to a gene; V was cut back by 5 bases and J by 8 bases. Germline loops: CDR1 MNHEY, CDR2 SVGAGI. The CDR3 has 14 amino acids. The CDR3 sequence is CASSNWDREDIQYF. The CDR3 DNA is TGTGCCAGCAGTAACTGGGACAGGGAGGACATTCAGTACTTC.